Described below is a single TCR beta chain sequence and its context. This clonotype was counted once. Its antigen is currently not known. No quality values exist for individual bases; no much larger clone is one base distant. One read represents weak support. Instrument used: Illumina HiSeq 2500. TCR beta libraries were prepared by quantitative 5'-RACE with molecular barcodes. The study's own analysis went as follows. A new computational method, built on a probabilistic model of VDJ rearrangement, was used to identify disease-linked TCR variants. TCRdb reprocessed the public reads (quality trimming at Q25 with fastp, clone calling with MiXCR) and kept in-frame beta chains. Here each entry gathers all rows of one CDR3 protein and keeps the most common genes and DNA. The authors' filters were not applied to this entry. Across this sample there are roughly 130,000 distinct CDR3 sequences, with approximately 6.8% seen only once. In total, the top ten clones hold 12% of the sample.

The source of the sample is a study of CD8 T cells in ankylosing spondylitis (dated 2017 in TCRdb). With respect to the entire study: To find TCR variants linked to disease, the study profiled T cell receptor beta repertoires in ankylosing spondylitis patients and healthy donors. The full study cohort was made up of under 30 ankylosing spondylitis patients and over 90 healthy donors. Peripheral blood was sampled, and synovial fluid was also collected from ankylosing spondylitis patients.

CDR1 and CDR2 (SGHDT, YYEEEE) derive from the germline V gene. The junction shows trimming of 3 bases on V and 8 bases on J, and the gene matches do not reach 8 bases of it. Including cysteine and phenylalanine, the CDR3 has 14 amino acids. Only the CDR3 DNA stays, 42 bases, in frame from base 1. Overall results and qualifications from the work: A TCR beta motif made up of about eight highly homologous amino acid variants appeared to be characteristic of blood from ankylosing spondylitis patients. A CD8+ phenotype was shown by the disease-linked clones, which were found at relatively low frequencies in peripheral blood. The disease-linked clones were reported to be significantly enriched in matched synovial fluid samples from ankylosing spondylitis patients. Some of the motif variants had been reported before in the synovial fluid and blood of reactive arthritis patients, a finding that suggests common disease-initiation mechanisms.

Sample: blood, either unsorted or a sorted T cell fraction (not recorded which). This receptor was identified in a male donor with ankylosing spondylitis or in good health (not recorded which). The chain was built from TRBV5-6 and TRBJ1-2; TRBD1 lines up with 9 middle nucleotides. Here the CDR3 is given as CASSSGDRVLGYTF. The nucleotide sequence reads TGTGCCAGCAGCTCAGGGGACAGGGTGTTGGGCTACACCTTC.